The entry that follows covers one TCR beta chain sequence. Its antigen is unidentified. The data were obtained in a study of shared clonotypes between healthy human individuals. The CDR3 length is 15 residues. V was pared by 5 bases and J by 6 bases, with 8 bases of the junction left unmatched. Germline assignment: CDR1 SGHTA and CDR2 FQGNSA. Profiling relied on immunoSEQ multiplex PCR, and the TCRdb table lists in-frame clones only, not all of them. The table has about 2.3 million clones, just under 95% seen once. Study results and limitations: Represented diversity (both genetic and exposure-history) was limited by the small number of donors.

The chain combines TRBV7-2 with TRBJ1-1; 11 bases match TRBD1. The TCR sequence derives from a man younger than 30 in good health. Some clones in this sample may be carry-over from other donors' samples. Sequenced: naive CD4+ T cells from PBMCs. The subset was: CD45RA+ positively selected. The CDR3 is CASSQAGTGGAEAFF. Here the CDR3 DNA reads TGTGCCAGCAGCCAAGCGGGGACAGGGGGAGCTGAAGCTTTCTTT.